The present entry profiles one TCR beta chain with its context. This CDR3 has 13 amino acids. Germline lookup yields CDR1 LNHDA and CDR2 SQIVND (reference sequence). Trimming shortened V by 5 bases and J by 4 bases, and 11 bases separated the two germline ends. This sample stems from a study of blood T cell repertoires in COVID-19. Whole-study context: Nucleic acid was either cDNA or gDNA, and it came from T cells, B-cell-depleted T cells, or PBMCs.

Original methodology: From reference gene primer amplification, estimates of nucleated cell counts were derived. Sequencing was performed with immunoSEQ multiplex PCR; in TCRdb, only in-frame clones are kept and a portion is missing. From that table come the V and J calls and clone size; the DNA was used to work out D and trimming. The sample yields around 80,000 clones, over 65% seen once. The sequenced sample was peripheral blood. The chain is built from TRBV19 and TRBJ2-5; possibly TRBD2 for D (5 bases). The sequence was obtained from a man aged 50-60 years with active or convalescent COVID-19. This CDR3 reads CASSEGARETQYF. CDR3 nucleotide sequence: TGTGCCAGTAGTGAGGGTGCACGAGAGACCCAGTACTTC. The full variable domain, completed using reference TRBV19 and TRBJ2-5, is DGGITQSPKYLFRKEGQNVTLSCEQNLNHDAMYWYRQDPGQGLRLIYYSQIVNDFQKGDIAEGYSVSREKKESFPLTVTSAQKNPTAFYLCASSEGARETQYFGPGTRLLVL.